This entry is about one TCR beta chain. The antigen is not known. The CDR3 loop spans 15 amino acids. From germline, CDR1 is SGHTA and CDR2 FQGTGA. With 5 bases removed from V and 1 base from J, the gap between germline ends came to 11 bases. The data are from a study of cytomegalovirus exposure and HLA in healthy donors. While the first cohort had 600 to 750 subjects, the donors belonged to the separate validation cohort of over a hundred subjects. The assay was immunoSEQ multiplex PCR, and TCRdb's table has in-frame clones only and misses some. The repertoire holds 100,000 to 120,000 clones, with 70% to 90% as singletons. Notes on the study in general: Most TCR sequences proved rare, with some public TCRs found in many donors. CMV antigen specificity of a few CMV-associated chains was confirmed in vitro. The listing of 150 to 200 TCR beta chains classed them as cytomegalovirus-associated.

Material for sequencing was PBMCs. The sequence derives from a woman in her twenties or thirties in good health and CMV-seropositive. The chain recombines TRBV7-3 with TRBJ2-2; TRBD1 is a possible D gene (6 bases). The DNA of the CDR3 is TGTGCCAGCAGCCCACAGGGCCTGAACACCGGGGAGCTGTTTTTT. Translating gives CASSPQGLNTGELFF.